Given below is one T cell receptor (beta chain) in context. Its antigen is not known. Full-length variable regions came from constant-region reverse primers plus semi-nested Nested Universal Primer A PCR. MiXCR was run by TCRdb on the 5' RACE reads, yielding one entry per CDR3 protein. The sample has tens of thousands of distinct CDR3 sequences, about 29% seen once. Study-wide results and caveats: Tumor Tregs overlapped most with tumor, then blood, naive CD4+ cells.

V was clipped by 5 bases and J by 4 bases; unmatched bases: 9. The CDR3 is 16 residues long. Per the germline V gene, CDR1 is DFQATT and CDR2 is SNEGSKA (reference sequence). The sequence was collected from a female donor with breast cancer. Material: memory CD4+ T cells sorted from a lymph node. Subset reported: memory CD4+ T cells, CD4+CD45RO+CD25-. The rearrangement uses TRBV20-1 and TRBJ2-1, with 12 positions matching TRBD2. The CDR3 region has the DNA TGCAGTGCTGGAGTAACCACTAGCGGGAGGTACAATGAGCAGTTCTTC. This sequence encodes CSAGVTTSGRYNEQFF.